This T cell receptor beta chain derives from a study of shared clonotypes between healthy human individuals. About the study: Researchers assigned three CD4 naive, three CD4 memory, two CD8 naive and one CD8 memory plate to each donor. Study findings and constraints: Generation probabilities were higher for clonotypes shared across all four sorted-subset donors than for unshared ones.

Replicate PCRs for sorted subsets used about 200 ng DNA; this equaled tens of thousands of T cell genomes. Per the original methods: Sequence data from immunoSEQ were junction-only and lacked quality scores; consequently, filtering differed. Data came from immunoSEQ multiplex PCR; TCRdb stores just in-frame clones and leaves some out. V and J calls and clone size come straight from that table; D and trimming were deduced from the DNA. The table lists about 380,000 clones, 96% of them singletons, with 0.32% in the top ten. With respect to this clone: The antigen remains unidentified.

The germline V gene has CDR1 LNHDA and CDR2 SQIVND (reference sequence). The CDR3 contains 15 residues. Trimming took 5 bases from V and 3 from J; bases not matched to a gene: 9. The TCR sequence derives from a man between 25 and 39 years old in good health. The specimen was memory CD8+ T cells sorted from blood. Documented subset: CD45RO+ cells pooled with CCR7-negative TemRA cells. The rearrangement joins TRBV19 to TRBJ2-7; 8 bases line up with TRBD1. CDR3 DNA sequence: TGTGCCAGTAGTCTCTCGACCGGGACAGGCTACGAGCAGTACTTC. Encoded protein: CASSLSTGTGYEQYF.